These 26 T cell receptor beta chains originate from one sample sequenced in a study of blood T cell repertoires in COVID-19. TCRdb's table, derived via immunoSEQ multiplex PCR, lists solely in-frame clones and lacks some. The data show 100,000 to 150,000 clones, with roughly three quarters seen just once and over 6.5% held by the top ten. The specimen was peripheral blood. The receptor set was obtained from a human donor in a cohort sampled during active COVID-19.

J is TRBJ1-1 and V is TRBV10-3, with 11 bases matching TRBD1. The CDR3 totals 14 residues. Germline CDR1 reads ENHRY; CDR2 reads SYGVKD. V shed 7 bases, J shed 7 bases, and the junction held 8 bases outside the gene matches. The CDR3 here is CAITRDRGFVEAFF. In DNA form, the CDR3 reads TGTGCCATCACCCGGGACAGGGGGTTTGTTGAAGCTTTCTTT.

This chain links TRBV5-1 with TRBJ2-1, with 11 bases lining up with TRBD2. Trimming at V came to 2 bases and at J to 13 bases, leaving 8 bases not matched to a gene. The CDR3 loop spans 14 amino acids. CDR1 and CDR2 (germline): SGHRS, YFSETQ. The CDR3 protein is CASSFQLAGEGQFF. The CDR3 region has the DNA TGCGCCAGCAGCTTCCAACTAGCGGGAGAAGGCCAGTTCTTC.

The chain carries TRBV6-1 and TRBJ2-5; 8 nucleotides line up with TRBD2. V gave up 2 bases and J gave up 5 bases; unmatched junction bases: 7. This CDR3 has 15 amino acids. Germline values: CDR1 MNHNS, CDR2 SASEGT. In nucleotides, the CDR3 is TGTGCCAGCAGTGAACCCCACGGGAGGGTGGAGACCCAGTACTTC. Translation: CASSEPHGRVETQYF.

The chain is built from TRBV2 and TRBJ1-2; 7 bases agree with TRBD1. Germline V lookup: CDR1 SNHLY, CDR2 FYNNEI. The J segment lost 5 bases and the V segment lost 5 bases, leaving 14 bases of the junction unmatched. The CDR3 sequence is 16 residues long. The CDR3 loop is CASSTTTTGTVYGYTF. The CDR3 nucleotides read TGTGCCAGCAGTACGACTACCACCGGGACAGTTTATGGCTACACCTTC.

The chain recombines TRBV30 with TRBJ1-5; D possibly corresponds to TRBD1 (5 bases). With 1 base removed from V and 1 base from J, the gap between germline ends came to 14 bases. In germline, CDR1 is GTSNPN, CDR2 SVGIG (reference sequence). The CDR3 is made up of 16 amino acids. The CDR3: CAWSGHQGLSNQPQHF. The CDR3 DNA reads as TGTGCCTGGAGTGGCCACCAGGGACTCAGCAATCAGCCCCAGCATTTT. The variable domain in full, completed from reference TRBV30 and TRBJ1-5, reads SQTIHQWPATLVQPVGSPLSLECTVEGTSNPNLYWYRQAAGRGLQLLFYSVGIGQISSEVPQNLSASRPQDRQFILSSKKLLLSDSGFYLCAWSGHQGLSNQPQHFGDGTRLSIL.

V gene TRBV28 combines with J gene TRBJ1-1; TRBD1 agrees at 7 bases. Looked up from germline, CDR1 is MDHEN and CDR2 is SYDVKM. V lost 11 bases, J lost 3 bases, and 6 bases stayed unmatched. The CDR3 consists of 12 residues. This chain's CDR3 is CAVQGGDTEAFF. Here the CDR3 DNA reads TGTGCCGTCCAGGGGGGAGACACTGAAGCTTTCTTT.

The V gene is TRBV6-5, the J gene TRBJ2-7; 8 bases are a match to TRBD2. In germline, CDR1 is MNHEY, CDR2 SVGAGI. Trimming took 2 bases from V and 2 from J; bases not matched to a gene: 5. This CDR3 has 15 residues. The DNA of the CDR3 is TGTGCCAGCAGTTACAAGGCTAGCGGGCCCTACGAGCAGTACTTC. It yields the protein CASSYKASGPYEQYF.

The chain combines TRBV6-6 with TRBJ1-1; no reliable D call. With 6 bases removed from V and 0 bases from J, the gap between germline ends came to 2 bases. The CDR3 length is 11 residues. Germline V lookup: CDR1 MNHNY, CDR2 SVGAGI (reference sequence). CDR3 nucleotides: TGTGCCAGCAGCATGAACACTGAAGCTTTCTTT. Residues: CASSMNTEAFF.

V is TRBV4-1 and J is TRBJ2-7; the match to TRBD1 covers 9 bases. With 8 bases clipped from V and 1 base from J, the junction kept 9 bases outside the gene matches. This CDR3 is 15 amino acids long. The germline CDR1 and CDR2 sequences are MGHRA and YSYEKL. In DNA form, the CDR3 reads TGCGCCAGCGGAACACCCGGGACAGGGTCCTACGAGCAGTACTTC. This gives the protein CASGTPGTGSYEQYF.

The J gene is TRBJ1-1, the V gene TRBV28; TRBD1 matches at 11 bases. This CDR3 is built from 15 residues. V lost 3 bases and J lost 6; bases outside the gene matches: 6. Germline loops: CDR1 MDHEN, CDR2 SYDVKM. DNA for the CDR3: TGTGCCAGCAGTTTGAGGGACAGGGGGGGTTCTGAAGCTTTCTTT. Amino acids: CASSLRDRGGSEAFF.

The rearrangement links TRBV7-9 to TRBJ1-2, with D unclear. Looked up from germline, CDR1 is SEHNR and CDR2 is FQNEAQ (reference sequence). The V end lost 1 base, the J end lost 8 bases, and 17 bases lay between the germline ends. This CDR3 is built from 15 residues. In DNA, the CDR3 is TGTGCCAGCAGCTTAGGCTCTAGCCCGTCCACGGGCTACACCTTC. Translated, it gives CASSLGSSPSTGYTF.

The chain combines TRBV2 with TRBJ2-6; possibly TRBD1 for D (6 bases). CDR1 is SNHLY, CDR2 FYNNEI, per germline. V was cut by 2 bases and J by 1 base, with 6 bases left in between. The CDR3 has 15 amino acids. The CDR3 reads CASSEQGSGANVLTF. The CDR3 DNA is TGTGCCAGCAGTGAACAGGGGTCTGGGGCCAACGTCCTGACTTTC.

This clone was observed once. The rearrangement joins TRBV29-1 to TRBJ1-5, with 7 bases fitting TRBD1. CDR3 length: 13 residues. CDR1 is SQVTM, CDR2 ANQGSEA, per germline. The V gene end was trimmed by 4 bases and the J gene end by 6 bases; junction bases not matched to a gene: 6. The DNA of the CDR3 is TGCAGCGTTGGACAGGGAACTGGTCAGCCCCAGCATTTT. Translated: CSVGQGTGQPQHF.

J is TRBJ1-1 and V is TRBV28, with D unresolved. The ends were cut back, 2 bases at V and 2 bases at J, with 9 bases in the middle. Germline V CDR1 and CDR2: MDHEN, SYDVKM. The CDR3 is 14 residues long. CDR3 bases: TGTGCCAGCAGTTTAGCGAGGGCAAACACTGAAGCTTTCTTT. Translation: CASSLARANTEAFF.

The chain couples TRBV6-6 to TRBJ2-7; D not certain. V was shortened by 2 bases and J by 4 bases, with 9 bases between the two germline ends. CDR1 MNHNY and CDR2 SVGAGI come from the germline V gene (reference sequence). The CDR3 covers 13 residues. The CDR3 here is CASSYASVYEQYF. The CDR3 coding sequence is TGTGCCAGCAGTTACGCCAGCGTATACGAGCAGTACTTC.

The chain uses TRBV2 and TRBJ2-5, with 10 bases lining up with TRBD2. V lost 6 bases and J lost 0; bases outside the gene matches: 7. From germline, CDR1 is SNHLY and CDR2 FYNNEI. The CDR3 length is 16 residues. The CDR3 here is CASRIGTSANQETQYF. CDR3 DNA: TGTGCCAGCAGAATCGGGACTAGCGCCAACCAAGAGACCCAGTACTTC. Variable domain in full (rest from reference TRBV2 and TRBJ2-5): EPEVTQTPSHQVTQMGQEVILRCVPISNHLYFYWYRQILGQKVEFLVSFYNNEISEKSEIFDDQFSVERPDGSNFTLKIRSTKLEDSAMYFCASRIGTSANQETQYFGPGTRLLVL.

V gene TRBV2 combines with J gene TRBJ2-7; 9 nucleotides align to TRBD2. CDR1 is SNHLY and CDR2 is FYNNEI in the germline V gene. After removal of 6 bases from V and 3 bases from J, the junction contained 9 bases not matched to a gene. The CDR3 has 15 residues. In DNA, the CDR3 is TGTGCCAGCAGCCATAGACTAGCGGCAAACTACGAGCAGTACTTC. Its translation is CASSHRLAANYEQYF.

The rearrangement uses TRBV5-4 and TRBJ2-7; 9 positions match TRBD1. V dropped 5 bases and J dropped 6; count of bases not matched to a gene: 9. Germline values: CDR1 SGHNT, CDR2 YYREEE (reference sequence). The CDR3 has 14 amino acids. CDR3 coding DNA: TGTGCCAGCAGTAAACCGGGACAGGGATCCGAGCAGTACTTC. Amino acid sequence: CASSKPGQGSEQYF.

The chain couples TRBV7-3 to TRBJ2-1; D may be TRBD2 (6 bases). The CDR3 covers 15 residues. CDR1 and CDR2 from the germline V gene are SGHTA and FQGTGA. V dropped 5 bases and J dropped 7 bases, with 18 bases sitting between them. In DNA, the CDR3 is TGTGCCAGCAGCCCCTCCGAACGGGCGGGAAATGAGCAGTTCTTC. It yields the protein CASSPSERAGNEQFF.

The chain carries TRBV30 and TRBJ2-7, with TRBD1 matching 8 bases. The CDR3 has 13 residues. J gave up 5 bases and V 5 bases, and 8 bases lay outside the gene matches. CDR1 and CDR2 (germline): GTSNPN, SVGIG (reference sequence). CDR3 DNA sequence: TGTGCCTGGGTTTCCCGGACAGGGAACGAGCAGTACTTC. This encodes CAWVSRTGNEQYF.

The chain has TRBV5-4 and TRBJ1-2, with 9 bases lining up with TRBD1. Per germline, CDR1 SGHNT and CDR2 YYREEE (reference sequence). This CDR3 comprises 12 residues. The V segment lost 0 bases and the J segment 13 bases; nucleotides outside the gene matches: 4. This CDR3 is CASSLVRTGVTF. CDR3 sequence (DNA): TGTGCCAGCAGCTTGGTTAGGACAGGGGTCACCTTC.

The DNA of the CDR3 is TGTGCCAGTAGTGTGGAAGGGACAGGGACCCACGAGCAGTACTTC. It translates to CASSVEGTGTHEQYF. This chain uses TRBV19 with TRBJ2-7; 9 bases map to TRBD1. CDR1 and CDR2 (germline): LNHDA, SQIVND (reference sequence). The CDR3 consists of 15 residues. J gave up 5 bases and V 5 bases, and 10 bases lay outside the gene matches. Complete variable domain (other parts from reference TRBV19 and TRBJ2-7): DGGITQSPKYLFRKEGQNVTLSCEQNLNHDAMYWYRQDPGQGLRLIYYSQIVNDFQKGDIAEGYSVSREKKESFPLTVTSAQKNPTAFYLCASSVEGTGTHEQYFGPGTRLTVT.

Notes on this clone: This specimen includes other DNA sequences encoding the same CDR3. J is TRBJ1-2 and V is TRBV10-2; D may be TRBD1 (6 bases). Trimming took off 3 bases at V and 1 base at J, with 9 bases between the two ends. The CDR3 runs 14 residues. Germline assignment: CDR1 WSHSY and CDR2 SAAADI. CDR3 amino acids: CASSDPDSNYGYTF. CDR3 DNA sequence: TGCGCCAGCAGTGACCCGGACAGTAACTATGGCTACACCTTC.

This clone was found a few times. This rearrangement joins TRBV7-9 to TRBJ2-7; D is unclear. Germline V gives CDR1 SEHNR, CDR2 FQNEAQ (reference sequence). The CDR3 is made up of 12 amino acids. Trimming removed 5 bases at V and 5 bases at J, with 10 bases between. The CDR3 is CASSPTNNEQYF. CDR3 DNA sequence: TGTGCCAGCAGCCCCACCAACAACGAGCAGTACTTC.

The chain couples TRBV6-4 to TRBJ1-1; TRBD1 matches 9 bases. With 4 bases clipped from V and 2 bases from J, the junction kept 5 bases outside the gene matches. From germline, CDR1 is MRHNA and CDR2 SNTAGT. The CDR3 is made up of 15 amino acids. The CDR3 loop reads CASSGYRGRNTEAFF. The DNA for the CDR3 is TGTGCCAGCAGTGGATACAGGGGGCGAAACACTGAAGCTTTCTTT.

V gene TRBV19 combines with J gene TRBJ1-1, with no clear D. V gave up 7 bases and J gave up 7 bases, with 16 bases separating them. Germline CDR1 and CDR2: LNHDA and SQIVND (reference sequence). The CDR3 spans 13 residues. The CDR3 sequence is CASTNLSGDEAFF. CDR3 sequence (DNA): TGTGCCAGTACCAATCTCTCGGGAGATGAAGCTTTCTTT.